The rows below give T cell receptor beta chains drawn from one sample of a study of shared clonotypes between healthy human individuals. The data were produced by immunoSEQ multiplex PCR, yet TCRdb's version contains in-frame clones alone and is incomplete. The repertoire holds about 2.1 million clones, with around 93% as singletons. Sequencing used naive CD8+ T cells from PBMCs. These receptors all come from a man younger than 35 in good health. Some clones in this sample may be carry-over from other donors' samples. CDR3s include the opening cysteine and the closing phenylalanine or tryptophan. Fields, in order: CDR3 DNA, CDR3 protein, V gene, D gene, clone size, J gene. D genes are given only for firm matches. For some rows the clone size is stated as once, few or many, or as a class when expanded; others skip it.

cdr3_nt: TGTGCCAGCAGCTTGGTAGGGAGGGTCGCCTACAATGAGCAGTTCTTC; cdr3_aa: CASSLVGRVAYNEQFF; v_call: TRBV5-4; d_call: TRBD2; clone_size: .; j_call: TRBJ2-1
cdr3_nt: TGTGCCAGCAGCGTAGGGACAGGGCAGAGCGGGGCGGACTACGAGCAGTACTTC; cdr3_aa: CASSVGTGQSGADYEQYF; v_call: TRBV9; d_call: .; clone_size: .; j_call: TRBJ2-7
cdr3_nt: TGTGCCAGCAGCGAGGGACAGGGCATGGACGAGCAGTACTTC; cdr3_aa: CASSEGQGMDEQYF; v_call: TRBV9; d_call: TRBD1; clone_size: .; j_call: TRBJ2-7
cdr3_nt: TGTGCCAGCAGTGATCGGTTAAATGGGGGGTCCTATGGCTACACCTTC; cdr3_aa: CASSDRLNGGSYGYTF; v_call: TRBV25-1; d_call: .; clone_size: .; j_call: TRBJ1-2
cdr3_nt: TGTGCCACCAGCAGAGTACCCAGCTCCTACGAGCAGTACTTC; cdr3_aa: CATSRVPSSYEQYF; v_call: TRBV15; d_call: .; clone_size: once; j_call: TRBJ2-7
cdr3_nt: TGTGCCACATACGGGGGCGAGCAGTACTTC; cdr3_aa: CATYGGEQYF; v_call: TRBV10-3; d_call: .; clone_size: .; j_call: TRBJ2-7
cdr3_nt: TGTGCCAGCAGTGAACTGGCGGGAGCTTTCTTT; cdr3_aa: CASSELAGAFF; v_call: TRBV2; d_call: .; clone_size: few; j_call: TRBJ1-1
cdr3_nt: TGTGCCAGCCGGAGGGCGGACAGGGGCTTCACAGATACGCAGTATTTT; cdr3_aa: CASRRADRGFTDTQYF; v_call: TRBV2; d_call: TRBD1; clone_size: .; j_call: TRBJ2-3
cdr3_nt: TGTGCCAGCAGCTTCGGGACAGGGTATGAGCAGTTCTTC; cdr3_aa: CASSFGTGYEQFF; v_call: TRBV9; d_call: TRBD1; clone_size: once; j_call: TRBJ2-1
cdr3_nt: TGTGCCAGCAGCTTAGCCGCGGGGTCCTACGAGCAGTACTTC; cdr3_aa: CASSLAAGSYEQYF; v_call: TRBV7-6; d_call: .; clone_size: .; j_call: TRBJ2-7
cdr3_nt: TGTGCCAGCAAGAGACCCGGGACAGGGGCCTATGGCTACACCTTC; cdr3_aa: CASKRPGTGAYGYTF; v_call: TRBV2; d_call: TRBD1; clone_size: .; j_call: TRBJ1-2
cdr3_nt: TGTGCCAGCAGCGTAGGAGGGGCTGGTAATGAAAAACTGTTTTTT; cdr3_aa: CASSVGGAGNEKLFF; v_call: TRBV9; d_call: .; clone_size: once; j_call: TRBJ1-4
cdr3_nt: TGTGCCAGCAGCTTCGCGGGAGAGAACACCGGGGAGCTGTTTTTT; cdr3_aa: CASSFAGENTGELFF; v_call: TRBV7-9; d_call: TRBD2; clone_size: .; j_call: TRBJ2-2
cdr3_nt: TGTGCCAGTAGCCCCGGACAGGGAGTAATCTACGAGCAGTACTTC; cdr3_aa: CASSPGQGVIYEQYF; v_call: TRBV19; d_call: TRBD1; clone_size: once; j_call: TRBJ2-7